This T cell receptor (beta chain) stems from a study of shared clonotypes between healthy human individuals. The germline V gene has CDR1 MDHEN and CDR2 SYDVKM. There are 12 residues in the CDR3. Trimming took off 5 bases at V and 5 bases at J, with 7 bases between the two ends. Genomic DNA of every subset was divided equally among multiple immunoSEQ plates. Generated by immunoSEQ multiplex PCR, the TCRdb table keeps only in-frame clones and is missing some. The data contain some 2,000,000 clones, 95% of them singletons. The study's findings and limits: Shared clonotypes across all four donors exceeded non-shared ones in generation probability.

As to this clone: Its cognate antigen is unknown.

The chain couples TRBV28 to TRBJ1-3; the D is unclear. Material for sequencing was naive CD4+ T cells sorted from blood. The sample's subset: CD45RA+ positively selected. The origin of this receptor is a man younger than 30 in good health. CDR3 sequence reads: CASSPTRNTIYF. CDR3 coding DNA: TGTGCCAGCAGTCCGACTAGAAACACCATATATTTT.